These 31 T cell receptor beta chains were sequenced from one sample in a study of T cell repertoires in cytomegalovirus infection. The antigens for these receptors are not known. Each CDR3 protein gets one entry after TCRdb re-called the reads with MiXCR. The table lists a few hundred thousand distinct CDR3 sequences, 34% of them singletons. The sequences come from cultured PBMCs, collected from culture after CMV antigen stimulation. These receptor sequences come from a human donor in good health (CMV status not recorded). Some clones in this sample may be carry-over from other donors' samples.

The chain recombines TRBV28 with TRBJ2-7; possible D gene TRBD1, 7 bases. The CDR3 loop spans 14 amino acids. The germline V gene encodes CDR1 MDHEN and CDR2 SYDVKM. V dropped 4 bases and J dropped 1 base, with 11 bases sitting between them. CDR3 protein: CASSSAGQSYEQYF. As DNA, the CDR3 is TGTGCCAGCAGTTCCGCGGGACAGTCCTACGAGCAGTACTTC.

The chain uses TRBV20-1 and TRBJ1-4, with TRBD1 identical over 8 bases. Germline CDR1 DFQATT, CDR2 SNEGSKA (reference sequence). This CDR3 is built from 15 residues. V was clipped by 1 base and J by 8 bases; unmatched bases: 9. CDR3 in DNA: TGCAGTGCTAGAGTTCCCCAGGGGGCCACCGAAAAACTGTTTTTT. This codes for CSARVPQGATEKLFF.

This clonotype was counted ten times or more. The genes are TRBV7-2 and TRBJ1-6; the D gene is possibly TRBD1 (5 bases). Looked up from germline, CDR1 is SGHTA and CDR2 is FQGNSA. CDR3 size: 15 residues. V was clipped by 2 bases and J by 9 bases, with 14 bases between them. As DNA, the CDR3 is TGTGCCAGCAGCTTATCGGGACCCTCTTCTTCACCCCTCCACTTT. This translates into CASSLSGPSSSPLHF.

This clonotype was picked up a small number of times. The rearrangement uses TRBV7-2 and TRBJ1-5; tentatively, D is TRBD1 (6 bases). This CDR3 has 15 amino acids. Germline assignment: CDR1 SGHTA and CDR2 FQGNSA. V was cut by 5 bases and J by 7 bases, with 18 bases left in between. The CDR3 spells CASSGRTVVGQPQHF. In nucleotides, the CDR3 is TGTGCCAGCAGCGGACGGACAGTTGTGGGGCAGCCCCAGCATTTT.

This rearrangement joins TRBV7-2 to TRBJ2-5, with 8 bases that match TRBD2. The germline CDR1 and CDR2 sequences are SGHTA and FQGNSA. Unmatched junction bases numbered 9, after V lost 4 bases and J lost 5 bases. The length of the CDR3 is 15 residues. The CDR3 sequence is CASSSKAGAWETQYF. The CDR3 DNA reads TGTGCCAGCAGCTCCAAAGCGGGAGCCTGGGAGACCCAGTACTTC.

V and J are TRBV7-2 and TRBJ2-3; 8 bases agree with TRBD2. V lost 5 bases, J lost 4 bases, and 14 bases stayed unmatched. There are 17 residues in the CDR3. Germline values: CDR1 SGHTA, CDR2 FQGNSA. This CDR3 reads CASSRALTSVSSDTQYF. The DNA for the CDR3 is TGTGCCAGCAGCCGAGCCTTGACTAGCGTTTCCTCAGATACGCAGTATTTT.

The V call is TRBV10-3, the J call TRBJ1-2; 7 nucleotides line up with TRBD1. Germline CDR1 ENHRY, CDR2 SYGVKD. This CDR3 is built from 14 residues. Losses at the gene ends were 9 bases for V and 1 base for J; bases not matched to a gene: 8. DNA for the CDR3: TGTGCCATGAGCCTAGGACAGGTTAACTATGGCTACACCTTC. This translates into CAMSLGQVNYGYTF.

This sequence joins TRBV7-9 and TRBJ2-7; D gene ambiguous. This CDR3 comprises 15 residues. Trimming cost V 4 bases and J 3 bases, with 16 bases left between them. The germline gives CDR1 SEHNR, CDR2 FQNEAQ (reference sequence). This CDR3 is CASSSDLQADYEQYV. In DNA form, the CDR3 reads TGTGCCAGCAGCTCCGACCTCCAGGCAGACTACGAGCAGTACGTC.

The gene calls are TRBV19 and TRBJ2-1; 9 bases are shared with TRBD1. The CDR3 is made up of 15 amino acids. Germline CDR1 LNHDA, CDR2 SQIVND (reference sequence). V shed 6 bases, J shed 3 bases, and the junction held 6 bases outside the gene matches. CDR3 coding DNA: TGTGCCAGTAGCCAACCGGGACAGGGCTACAATGAGCAGTTCTTC. Translating gives CASSQPGQGYNEQFF.

This clonotype occurred a few times. V is TRBV4-3 and J is TRBJ1-3, with TRBD1 matching over 7 bases. The V segment lost 4 bases and the J segment 0 bases; nucleotides outside the gene matches: 9. The V gene's germline CDR1 is LGHNA and CDR2 YSLEER. The CDR3 runs to 17 residues. The CDR3 coding sequence is TGCGCCAGCAGCCTCGCGGACAGGACGAACTCTGGAAACACCATATATTTT. It yields the protein CASSLADRTNSGNTIYF.

This clonotype showed up many times. V is TRBV20-1 and J is TRBJ2-3, with TRBD2 as a possible D gene (6 bases). The germline CDR1 and CDR2 sequences are DFQATT and SNEGSKA (reference sequence). Trimming took 6 bases from V and 2 from J, leaving 33 bases between them. The CDR3 extends over 20 amino acids. The CDR3 nucleotides are TGCAGTGCGACCCGCCCTAGCGTAACGCCCCCCTTCTACCTCACAGATACGCAGTATTTT. It is translated as CSATRPSVTPPFYLTDTQYF.

This clonotype has only a few counts. The V and J genes are TRBV27 and TRBJ2-6; tentative D call: TRBD2 (5 bases). With 5 bases removed from V and 4 bases from J, the gap between germline ends came to 15 bases. Germline CDR1 and CDR2: MNHEY and SMNVEV (reference sequence). The CDR3 consists of 16 residues. The CDR3 reads CASSSIGVAGANVLTF. CDR3 DNA sequence: TGTGCCAGCAGTAGTATCGGGGTAGCCGGGGCCAACGTCCTGACTTTC.

This clonotype was observed a handful of times. The chain joins TRBV7-9 to TRBJ2-1; D possibly corresponds to TRBD1 (5 bases). Germline V gives CDR1 SEHNR, CDR2 FQNEAQ (reference sequence). With 5 bases removed from V and 7 bases from J, the gap between germline ends came to 21 bases. The CDR3 is made up of 16 amino acids. DNA of the CDR3: TGTGCCAGCAGCCCCCGGACACACTTAGCTCTGAATGAGCAGTTCTTC. This codes for CASSPRTHLALNEQFF.

V and J are TRBV7-2 and TRBJ1-6, with D maybe TRBD1 (5 bases). Germline V gene data show CDR1 as SGHTA and CDR2 as FQGNSA. V was pared by 4 bases and J by 13 bases, with 17 bases between. The CDR3 runs 14 residues. CDR3 sequence: CASSYQDGDWPLHF. The CDR3, as DNA: TGTGCCAGCAGCTACCAGGACGGGGACTGGCCCCTCCACTTT.

The rearrangement uses TRBV7-8 and TRBJ2-2, with 10 nucleotides matching TRBD1. Germline CDR1 and CDR2: SGHVS and FQNEAQ. Trimming removed 3 bases from V and 3 bases from J; junction bases left unmatched: 10. The length of the CDR3 is 18 residues. CDR3 loop: CASSFYGQGVRDTGELFF. CDR3 coding DNA: TGTGCCAGCAGCTTTTATGGACAGGGGGTGAGGGACACCGGGGAGCTGTTTTTT.

This sequence joins TRBV9 and TRBJ1-6; no definite D call. Trimming removed 0 bases from V and 5 bases from J, with 9 bases in between. CDR3 length: 15 residues. Germline V gene data show CDR1 as SGDLS and CDR2 as YYNGEE. The CDR3 nucleotides read TGTGCCAGCAGCGTAGTCCCGGACCATAATTCACCCCTCCACTTT. As protein: CASSVVPDHNSPLHF.

The V and J genes are TRBV2 and TRBJ1-5; 9 nucleotides line up with TRBD1. Trimming took 7 bases from V and 5 from J; bases not matched to a gene: 9. Germline CDR1 SNHLY, CDR2 FYNNEI. The CDR3 loop spans 15 amino acids. The CDR3 sequence is CASKKGQGGDQPQHF. The CDR3, as DNA: TGTGCCAGCAAAAAGGGACAGGGAGGGGATCAGCCCCAGCATTTT.

This clonotype was observed at least ten times. V usage is TRBV7-2 and J usage is TRBJ2-1, with unresolved D. The length of the CDR3 is 15 residues. Germline assignment: CDR1 SGHTA and CDR2 FQGNSA. The V and J ends lost 5 bases and 3 bases respectively, with 14 bases between them. The CDR3 DNA sequence: TGTGCCAGCAGCCCAACTGTAGGCGTCTACAATGAGCAGTTCTTC. Translating it yields CASSPTVGVYNEQFF. The full variable domain, rest sourced from reference TRBV7-2 and TRBJ2-1, is GAGVSQSPSNKVTEKGKDVELRCDPISGHTALYWYRQSLGQGLEFLIYFQGNSAPDKSGLPSDRFSAERTGGSVSTLTIQRTQQEDSAVYLCASSPTVGVYNEQFFGPGTRLTVL.

This clonotype came up a few times. CDR3 DNA: TGTGCCAGCAGCGGGGGGGACAGGGGGAAAAATGAGCAGTTCTTC. Its protein product is CASSGGDRGKNEQFF. The genes are TRBV11-3 and TRBJ2-1, with 11 positions matching TRBD1. CDR1 SGHNT and CDR2 YENEEA come from the germline V gene. V shed 5 bases, J shed 7 bases, and the junction held 7 bases outside the gene matches. This CDR3 contains 15 residues. Drawing the rest from reference TRBV11-3 and TRBJ2-1, the complete variable domain is EAGVVQSPRYKIIEKKQPVAFWCNPISGHNTLYWYLQNLGQGPELLIRYENEEAVDDSQLPKDRFSAERLKGVDSTLKIQPAELGDSAVYLCASSGGDRGKNEQFFGPGTRLTVL.

The chain recombines TRBV19 with TRBJ2-1, with 10 positions matching TRBD2. CDR1 is LNHDA and CDR2 is SQIVND in the germline V gene (reference sequence). The CDR3 is 13 residues long. V lost 7 bases, J lost 7 bases, and 4 bases stayed unmatched. CDR3 in amino acids: CASTAGGWNEQFF. For the CDR3, the DNA is TGTGCCAGTACAGCGGGAGGGTGGAATGAGCAGTTCTTC.

V usage is TRBV7-8 and J usage is TRBJ2-1; D is unresolved. The CDR3 is 15 residues long. Germline CDR1 SGHVS, CDR2 FQNEAQ. Trimming left V 6 bases short and J 5 bases short, with 17 bases between. CDR3 DNA sequence: TGTGCCAGCAGATCGGACGGGCCTTCGAACAATGAGCAGTTCTTC. Amino acid sequence: CASRSDGPSNNEQFF.

The chain combines TRBV5-4 with TRBJ2-3, with 11 bases aligning to TRBD1. Germline loops: CDR1 SGHNT, CDR2 YYREEE (reference sequence). The CDR3 has 16 residues. V lost 4 bases, J lost 5 bases, and 9 bases stayed unmatched. The CDR3 DNA follows: TGTGCCAGCAGCCCCTCTCCGGGACAGGGGGGAGATACGCAGTATTTT. It translates to CASSPSPGQGGDTQYF.

The rearrangement uses TRBV2 and TRBJ1-2; D remains unclear. From germline, CDR1 is SNHLY and CDR2 FYNNEI. Trimming stripped 4 bases from V and 4 bases from J, with 10 bases between. CDR3 length: 13 residues. CDR3 DNA: TGTGCCAGCAGTGCCCAGTCGCCCTATGGCTACACCTTC. It yields the protein CASSAQSPYGYTF.

This clonotype appeared a few times. The chain recombines TRBV28 with TRBJ2-6, with TRBD1 matching over 7 bases. J lost 2 bases, V lost 4 bases, and 8 bases had no gene match. Germline CDR1 is MDHEN and CDR2 is SYDVKM. The CDR3 covers 17 residues. CDR3: CASSSIVDRAGANVLTF. As DNA, the CDR3 is TGTGCCAGCAGTTCTATAGTCGACAGGGCTGGGGCCAACGTCCTGACTTTC.

This clonotype was recorded at least ten times. The DNA for the CDR3 is TGTGCCAGCAGGGCAACGGGTCCCTTTGGCCAGCCCCAGCATTTT. Residues: CASRATGPFGQPQHF. The V call is TRBV12-3 or TRBV12-4, the J call TRBJ1-5; D not certain. Trimming took 6 bases from V and 7 from J, leaving 19 bases between them. The CDR3 totals 15 residues.

The chain is built from TRBV3-1 and TRBJ2-7; 11 nucleotides line up with TRBD2. Germline trimming cut 5 bases from V and 3 bases from J; bases unmatched to any gene: 21. This CDR3 has 20 amino acids. Per germline, CDR1 LGHDT and CDR2 YNNKEL (reference sequence). DNA for the CDR3: TGTGCCAGCAGCATTCGGACTAGCGGGCCCCTGTTAATTACTTTCTACGAGCAGTACGTC. Translation gives CASSIRTSGPLLITFYEQYV.

This clonotype was detected only a few times. This chain joins TRBV19 and TRBJ2-1, with D possibly matching TRBD2 (7 bases). CDR3 length: 16 residues. Germline V gene sequence: CDR1 LNHDA, CDR2 SQIVND (reference sequence). Trimming left V 5 bases short and J 6 bases short, with 20 bases between. The CDR3 nucleotides are TGTGCCAGTAGTCCCCGGGGGGCAGGGGCGCGCAATGAGCAGTTCTTC. It codes for CASSPRGAGARNEQFF.

This clonotype came up a few times. The gene calls are TRBV28 and TRBJ1-5; D gene ambiguous. The CDR3 extends over 16 amino acids. V lost 1 base and J lost 7, with 17 bases in between. Germline values: CDR1 MDHEN, CDR2 SYDVKM. For the CDR3, the DNA is TGTGCCAGCAGTTTATTGGGCCGTCGCATAGGACAGCCCCAGCATTTT. Translated, it gives CASSLLGRRIGQPQHF.

This clonotype has more than one count but fewer than ten. The chain carries TRBV7-2 and TRBJ1-5; no clear D gene. From germline, CDR1 is SGHTA and CDR2 FQGNSA. The CDR3 runs to 15 residues. Trimming pared 1 base from V and 0 bases from J, leaving 7 bases between. CDR3 residues: CASSLDPVSNQPQHF. The CDR3 DNA sequence: TGTGCCAGCAGCTTAGATCCGGTTAGCAATCAGCCCCAGCATTTT.

The CDR3 region is CASSDVPSARYNEQFF. The CDR3 region has the DNA TGTGCCAGCAGTGACGTGCCTAGCGCCCGATACAATGAGCAGTTCTTC. The chain is built from TRBV6-4 and TRBJ2-1; perhaps TRBD2 as D (6 bases). CDR1 and CDR2 (germline): MRHNA, SNTAGT. Trimming left V 2 bases short and J 4 bases short, with 15 bases between. The CDR3 consists of 16 residues.

For this clonotype: A junction boundary mismatches the germline segment, possibly from a read error. The gene calls are TRBV20-1 and TRBJ2-3; TRBD2 aligns across 11 bases. CDR3 length: 16 residues. Germline V gives CDR1 DFQATT, CDR2 SNEGSKA (reference sequence). The CDR3 reads CSAGDIWTSGTDTQYF. Here the CDR3 DNA reads TGCAGTGCTGGAGATATTTGGACTAGCGGGACAGATACGCAGTATTTT.